Listed below are T cell receptor beta chains from one sample, sequenced in a study of beta chain features in type 1 diabetes. Here immunoSEQ multiplex PCR was the method, and the copy in TCRdb shows in-frame clones only, minus some. The sample shows 15,000 to 19,000 clones, less than 50% of them seen only once. The sequenced sample was stem cell memory CD4+ T cells from blood. Source of these receptors: a woman between 40 and 50 years old in good health. CDR3s include the opening cysteine and the closing phenylalanine or tryptophan. The D gene is left open where the match is weak. Size values are once, few and many counts, or a class for expanded clones, and some rows have none.

J gene: TRBJ1-2
D gene: TRBD1
V gene: TRBV18
CDR3 length: 14
clone size: NA
CDR3 protein: CASSLGQGKAGYTF
CDR3 DNA: TGTGCCAGCTCACTCGGACAGGGGAAGGCTGGCTACACCTTC

J gene: TRBJ2-1
D gene: NA
V gene: TRBV18
CDR3 length: 13
clone size: once
CDR3 protein: CASSPTGLNEQFF
CDR3 DNA: TGTGCCAGCTCACCGACAGGCCTCAATGAGCAGTTCTTC

J gene: TRBJ2-3
D gene: TRBD2
V gene: TRBV5-1
CDR3 length: 16
clone size: NA
CDR3 protein: CASTLGLAGSTDTQYF
CDR3 DNA: TGCGCCAGCACCTTGGGACTAGCGGGATCCACAGATACGCAGTATTTT

J gene: TRBJ1-4
D gene: NA
V gene: TRBV6-1
CDR3 length: 14
clone size: NA
CDR3 protein: CASSVQRVGEKLFF
CDR3 DNA: TGTGCCAGCAGTGTCCAGAGGGTTGGCGAAAAACTGTTTTTT

J gene: TRBJ1-5
D gene: TRBD1
V gene: TRBV18
CDR3 length: 18
clone size: few
CDR3 protein: CASSPLPGQRNSNQPQHF
CDR3 DNA: TGTGCCAGCTCACCCTTACCGGGACAGCGAAATAGCAATCAGCCCCAGCATTTT

J gene: TRBJ1-5
D gene: NA
V gene: TRBV7-2
CDR3 length: 16
clone size: NA
CDR3 protein: CASSLGNRQVNQPQHF
CDR3 DNA: TGTGCCAGCAGCTTAGGAAACCGGCAGGTCAATCAGCCCCAGCATTTT

J gene: TRBJ2-3
D gene: TRBD1
V gene: TRBV10-3
CDR3 length: 15
clone size: NA
CDR3 protein: CAISGGQGSTDTQYF
CDR3 DNA: TGTGCCATCAGTGGGGGACAGGGGAGCACAGATACGCAGTATTTT

J gene: TRBJ2-5
D gene: TRBD1
V gene: TRBV5-1
CDR3 length: 14
clone size: NA
CDR3 protein: CASSLRGLSETQYF
CDR3 DNA: TGCGCCAGCAGCTTGAGGGGGCTCTCAGAGACCCAGTACTTC

J gene: TRBJ2-7
D gene: TRBD2
V gene: TRBV11-2
CDR3 length: 15
clone size: NA
CDR3 protein: CASSLTGGPIHEQYF
CDR3 DNA: TGTGCCAGCAGCCTAACGGGGGGGCCTATCCACGAGCAGTACTTC

J gene: TRBJ2-2
D gene: NA
V gene: TRBV2
CDR3 length: 14
clone size: NA
CDR3 protein: CASSVGSNTGELFF
CDR3 DNA: TGTGCCAGCAGTGTGGGCAGCAACACCGGGGAGCTGTTTTTT

J gene: TRBJ1-4
D gene: TRBD1
V gene: TRBV19
CDR3 length: 15
clone size: few
CDR3 protein: CASSIPTGANEKLFF
CDR3 DNA: TGTGCCAGTAGTATTCCGACAGGGGCTAATGAAAAACTGTTTTTT

J gene: TRBJ2-1
D gene: TRBD2
V gene: TRBV19
CDR3 length: 15
clone size: NA
CDR3 protein: CASSISGEVYNEQFF
CDR3 DNA: TGTGCCAGTAGTATTAGCGGGGAGGTGTACAATGAGCAGTTCTTC